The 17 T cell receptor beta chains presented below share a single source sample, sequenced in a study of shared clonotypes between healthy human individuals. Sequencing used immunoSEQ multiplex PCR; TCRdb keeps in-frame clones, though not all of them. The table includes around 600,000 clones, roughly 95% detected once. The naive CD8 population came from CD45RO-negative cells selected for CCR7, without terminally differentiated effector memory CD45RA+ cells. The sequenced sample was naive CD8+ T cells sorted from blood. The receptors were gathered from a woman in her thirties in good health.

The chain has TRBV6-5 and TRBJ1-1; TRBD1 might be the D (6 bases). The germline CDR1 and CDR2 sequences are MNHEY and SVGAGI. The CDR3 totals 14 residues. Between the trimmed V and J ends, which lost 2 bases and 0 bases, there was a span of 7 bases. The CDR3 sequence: CASSYGTMNTEAFF. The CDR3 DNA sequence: TGTGCCAGCAGTTACGGGACAATGAACACTGAAGCTTTCTTT.

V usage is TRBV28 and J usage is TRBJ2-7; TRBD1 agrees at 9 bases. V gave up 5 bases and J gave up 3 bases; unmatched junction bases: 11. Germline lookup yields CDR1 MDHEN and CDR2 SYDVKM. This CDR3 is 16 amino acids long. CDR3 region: CASSPSLGTGNYEQYF. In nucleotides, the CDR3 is TGTGCCAGCAGTCCATCCCTCGGGACAGGGAACTACGAGCAGTACTTC.

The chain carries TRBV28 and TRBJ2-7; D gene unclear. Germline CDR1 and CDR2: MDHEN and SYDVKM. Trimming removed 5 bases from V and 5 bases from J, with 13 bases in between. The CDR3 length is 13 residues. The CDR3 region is CASSRSLGHEQYF. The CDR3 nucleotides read TGTGCCAGCAGTCGGTCCCTAGGCCACGAGCAGTACTTC.

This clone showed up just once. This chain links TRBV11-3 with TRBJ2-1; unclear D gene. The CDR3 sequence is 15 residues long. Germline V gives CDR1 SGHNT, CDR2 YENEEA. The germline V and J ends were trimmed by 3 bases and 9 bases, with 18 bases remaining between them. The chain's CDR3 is CASSFHSPSSSEQFF. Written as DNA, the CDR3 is TGTGCCAGCAGCTTCCACAGTCCCTCGTCCAGTGAGCAGTTCTTC.

In nucleotides, the CDR3 is TGTGCCAGCAGCTCCCCACCCTCCATTATCAACTATGGCTACACCTTC. It yields the protein CASSSPPSIINYGYTF. V usage is TRBV11-2 and J usage is TRBJ1-2, with D unresolved. The CDR3 is made up of 16 amino acids. V lost 4 bases and J 2 bases, leaving 17 bases between the germline ends. CDR1 is SGHAT, CDR2 FQNNGV, per germline. The full variable domain, completed using reference TRBV11-2 and TRBJ1-2, is EAGVAQSPRYKIIEKRQSVAFWCNPISGHATLYWYQQILGQGPKLLIQFQNNGVVDDSQLPKDRFSAERLKGVDSTLKIQPAKLEDSAVYLCASSSPPSIINYGYTFGSGTRLTVV.

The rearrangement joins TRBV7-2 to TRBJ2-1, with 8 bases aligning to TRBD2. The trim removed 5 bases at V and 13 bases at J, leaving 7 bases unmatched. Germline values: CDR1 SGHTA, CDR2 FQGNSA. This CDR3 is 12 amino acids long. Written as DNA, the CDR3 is TGTGCCAGCAGCCCCCGGACTAGCCGACAGTTCTTC. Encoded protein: CASSPRTSRQFF.

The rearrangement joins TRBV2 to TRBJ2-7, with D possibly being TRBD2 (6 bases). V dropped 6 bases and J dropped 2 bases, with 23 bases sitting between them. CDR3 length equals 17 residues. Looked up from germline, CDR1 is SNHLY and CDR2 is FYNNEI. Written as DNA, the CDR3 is TGTGCCAGCAGGGAGGGGTTGAGAGACCTATATGCCTACGAGCAGTACTTC. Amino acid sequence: CASREGLRDLYAYEQYF.

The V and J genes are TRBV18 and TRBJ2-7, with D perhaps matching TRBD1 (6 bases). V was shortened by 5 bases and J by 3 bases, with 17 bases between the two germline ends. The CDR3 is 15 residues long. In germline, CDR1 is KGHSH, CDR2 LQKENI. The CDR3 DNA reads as TGTGCCAGCTCAAAGGACAGCCAGACAGGCTACGAGCAGTACTTC. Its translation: CASSKDSQTGYEQYF.

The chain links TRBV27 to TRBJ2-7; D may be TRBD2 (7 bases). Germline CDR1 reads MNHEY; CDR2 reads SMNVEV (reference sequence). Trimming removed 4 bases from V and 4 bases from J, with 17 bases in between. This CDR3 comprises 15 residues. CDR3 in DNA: TGTGCCAGCAGTTCCTTTGGGGGGGCTGGATACGAGCAGTACTTC. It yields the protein CASSSFGGAGYEQYF.

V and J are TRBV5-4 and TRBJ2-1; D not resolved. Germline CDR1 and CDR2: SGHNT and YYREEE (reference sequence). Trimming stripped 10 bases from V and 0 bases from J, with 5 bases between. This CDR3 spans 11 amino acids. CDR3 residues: CAVSSYNEQFF. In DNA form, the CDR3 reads TGTGCCGTTAGCTCCTACAATGAGCAGTTCTTC.

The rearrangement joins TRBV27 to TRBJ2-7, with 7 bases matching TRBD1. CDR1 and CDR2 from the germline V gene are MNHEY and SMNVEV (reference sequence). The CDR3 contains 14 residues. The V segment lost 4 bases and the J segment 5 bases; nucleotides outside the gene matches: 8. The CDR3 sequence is CASSSGTARHEQYF. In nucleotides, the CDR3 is TGTGCCAGCAGTTCTGGGACAGCTAGACACGAGCAGTACTTC.

The CDR3 DNA is TGTGCCAGCAGCTGGAGTATGGAGACTGAAGCTTTCTTT. It is translated as CASSWSMETEAFF. This sequence joins TRBV13 and TRBJ1-1, with no clear D. This CDR3 is built from 13 residues. Germline CDR1 is PRHDT and CDR2 is FYEKMQ (reference sequence). Trimming removed 4 bases from V and 5 bases from J, with 11 bases in between. Together with reference TRBV13 and TRBJ1-1, the CDR3 gives the full variable domain: AAGVIQSPRHLIKEKRETATLKCYPIPRHDTVYWYQQGPGQDPQFLISFYEKMQSDKGSIPDRFSAQQFSDYHSELNMSSLELGDSALYFCASSWSMETEAFFGQGTRLTVV.

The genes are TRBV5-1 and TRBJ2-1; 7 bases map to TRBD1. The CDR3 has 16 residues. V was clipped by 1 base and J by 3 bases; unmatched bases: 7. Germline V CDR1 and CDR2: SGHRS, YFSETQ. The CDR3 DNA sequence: TGCGCCAGCAGCTTGAGGGGGCCACTCAGCTACAATGAGCAGTTCTTC. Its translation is CASSLRGPLSYNEQFF.

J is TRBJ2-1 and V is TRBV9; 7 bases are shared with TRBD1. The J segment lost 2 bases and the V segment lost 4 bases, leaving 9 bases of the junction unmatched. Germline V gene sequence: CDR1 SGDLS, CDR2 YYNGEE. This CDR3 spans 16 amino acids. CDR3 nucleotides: TGTGCCAGCAGCCCTAATAACAGGGGTACCTACAATGAGCAGTTCTTC. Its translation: CASSPNNRGTYNEQFF.

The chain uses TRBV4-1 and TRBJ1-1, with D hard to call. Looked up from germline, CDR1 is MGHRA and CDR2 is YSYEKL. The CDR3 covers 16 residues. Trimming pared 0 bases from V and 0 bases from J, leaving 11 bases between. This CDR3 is CASSQEMSIMNTEAFF. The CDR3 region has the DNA TGCGCCAGCAGCCAAGAGATGTCGATCATGAACACTGAAGCTTTCTTT.

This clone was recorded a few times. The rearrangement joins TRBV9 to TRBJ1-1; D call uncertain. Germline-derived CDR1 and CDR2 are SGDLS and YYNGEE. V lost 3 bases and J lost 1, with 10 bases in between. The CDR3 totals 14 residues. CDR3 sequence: CASSARAANTEAFF. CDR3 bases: TGTGCCAGCAGCGCCCGGGCCGCGAACACTGAAGCTTTCTTT.

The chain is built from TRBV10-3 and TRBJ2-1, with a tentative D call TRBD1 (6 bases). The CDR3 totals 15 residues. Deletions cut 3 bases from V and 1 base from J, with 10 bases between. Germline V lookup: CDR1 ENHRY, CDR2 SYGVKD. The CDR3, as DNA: TGTGCCATCAGTGAAGTAGGGGGTTCCTACAATGAGCAGTTCTTC. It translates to CAISEVGGSYNEQFF.